Following are 32 T cell receptor beta chains from one sample sequenced in a study of neoadjuvant anti-PD-1 for oral cavity cancer. Specified time point: after neoadjuvant nivolumab, at surgical resection. Measured with immunoSEQ multiplex PCR; TCRdb has only the in-frame clones, and not every one. The data show approximately 8,800 clones, 64% seen once. The sample was PBMCs, taken after nivolumab (anti-PD-1) treatment. These receptors all come from a person aged 40 to 85 with oral cavity squamous cell carcinoma.

V gene TRBV27 combines with J gene TRBJ2-7, with 12 bases aligning to TRBD2. This CDR3 spans 14 amino acids. The ends lost 7 bases at V and 4 bases at J; junction bases unmatched: 5. Germline CDR1 reads MNHEY; CDR2 reads SMNVEV (reference sequence). DNA for the CDR3: TGTGCCAGCACCCGACTAGCGGGAGAATACGAGCAGTACTTC. Protein: CASTRLAGEYEQYF.

V gene TRBV10-3 combines with J gene TRBJ1-4; D not resolved. V was clipped by 3 bases and J by 8 bases, with 13 bases between them. The germline V gene has CDR1 ENHRY and CDR2 SYGVKD. The CDR3 runs to 14 residues. This CDR3 reads CAISDLDNSEKLFF. In DNA form, the CDR3 reads TGTGCCATCAGTGATTTAGATAACTCCGAAAAACTGTTTTTT.

V is TRBV10-1 and J is TRBJ2-5, with 8 bases matching TRBD2. V shed 2 bases, J shed 5 bases, and the junction held 7 bases outside the gene matches. This CDR3 comprises 15 residues. CDR1 WNHNN and CDR2 SYGVQD come from the germline V gene (reference sequence). The CDR3, as DNA: TGCGCCAGCAGTGAGACCTTAGCGGGAACGGAGACCCAGTACTTC. Its protein product is CASSETLAGTETQYF.

This clone has just a few counts. This sequence joins TRBV19 and TRBJ1-6; TRBD1 agrees at 10 bases. Germline loops: CDR1 LNHDA, CDR2 SQIVND (reference sequence). The CDR3 consists of 14 residues. V lost 6 bases, J lost 8 bases, and 4 bases stayed unmatched. Written as DNA, the CDR3 is TGTGCCAGTAGGACCGGGACAGGGGATTCACCCCTCCACTTT. This codes for CASRTGTGDSPLHF.

CDR3 loop: CSVASGTSGRHTQYF. The CDR3 coding sequence is TGCAGCGTTGCGTCCGGGACTAGCGGGAGACATACGCAGTATTTT. The chain joins TRBV29-1 to TRBJ2-3; TRBD2 matches 14 bases. The CDR3 consists of 15 residues. In germline, CDR1 is SQVTM, CDR2 ANQGSEA. The junction had 7 bases not matched to a gene; V was cut back by 4 bases and J by 7 bases.

J is TRBJ1-2 and V is TRBV19; possible D gene TRBD1, 5 bases. The CDR3 is made up of 15 amino acids. Per the germline V gene, CDR1 is LNHDA and CDR2 is SQIVND (reference sequence). With 1 base removed from V and 2 bases from J, the gap between germline ends came to 11 bases. CDR3 in amino acids: CASSIVNRRNYGYTF. CDR3 bases: TGTGCCAGTAGTATAGTGAACAGGAGAAACTATGGCTACACCTTC.

In its sample, this clone was seen once. The DNA for the CDR3 is TGTGCCAGCAGTGAAGGGAGGTCGGGACAGGGCTCCTACGAGCAGTACTTC. It yields the protein CASSEGRSGQGSYEQYF. This sequence joins TRBV6-1 and TRBJ2-7; 9 bases align to TRBD1. This CDR3 is built from 17 residues. Germline CDR1 and CDR2: MNHNS and SASEGT. V lost 1 base to trimming and J lost 0 bases; unmatched junction nucleotides: 7.

This chain uses TRBV19 with TRBJ2-7; unclear D gene. The V end lost 2 bases, the J end lost 2 bases, and 10 bases lay between the germline ends. Germline CDR1 and CDR2: LNHDA and SQIVND (reference sequence). The CDR3 covers 14 residues. The CDR3 spells CASSIKGSTYEQYF. The CDR3 DNA reads TGTGCCAGTAGTATAAAGGGATCAACCTACGAGCAGTACTTC.

This chain links TRBV16 with TRBJ1-1; D remains ambiguous. The germline V and J ends were trimmed by 5 bases and 10 bases, with 20 bases remaining between them. The CDR3 contains 14 residues. CDR1 is KGHSY and CDR2 is FQNENV in the germline V gene. CDR3 residues: CASSVRNRALRAFF. The CDR3 nucleotides read TGTGCCAGCAGCGTACGTAACCGGGCTCTGAGAGCTTTCTTT.

This clone was seen a few times. The rearrangement links TRBV13 to TRBJ1-6; D perhaps matches TRBD1 (6 bases). This CDR3 is 16 amino acids long. Looked up from germline, CDR1 is PRHDT and CDR2 is FYEKMQ (reference sequence). The V end lost 6 bases, the J end lost 10 bases, and 22 bases lay between the germline ends. This chain's CDR3 is CASSSLGRGGMSPLHF. In DNA, the CDR3 is TGTGCCAGCAGTTCCCTGGGGCGTGGGGGCATGTCACCCCTCCACTTT.

This clone was recorded only once. The rearrangement links TRBV5-6 to TRBJ1-3; D unresolved. Germline V CDR1 and CDR2: SGHDT, YYEEEE. V was cut by 3 bases and J by 5 bases, with 18 bases left in between. The CDR3 extends over 16 amino acids. Here the CDR3 reads CASSSEGGEDRNTIYF. The CDR3 nucleotides read TGTGCCAGCAGCTCGGAGGGTGGGGAAGATCGAAACACCATATATTTT.

The chain employs TRBV6-5 and TRBJ2-7; 7 bases align to TRBD1. There are 13 residues in the CDR3. Trimming took 2 bases from V and 3 from J; bases not matched to a gene: 1. Germline V gene sequence: CDR1 MNHEY, CDR2 SVGAGI. Here the CDR3 DNA reads TGTGCCAGCAGTTACACAGGGGACTACGAGCAGTACTTC. Its protein is CASSYTGDYEQYF.

This chain connects TRBV6-5 to TRBJ2-7, with 8 bases lining up with TRBD1. V trimming: 6 bases; J trimming: 2 bases; junction bases outside the gene matches: 3. Germline V gene data show CDR1 as MNHEY and CDR2 as SVGAGI. The CDR3 runs 13 residues. The chain's CDR3 is CASRQGEAYEQYF. The CDR3 DNA reads as TGTGCCAGCAGACAGGGGGAAGCCTACGAGCAGTACTTC.

The chain uses TRBV5-6 and TRBJ2-6; D may be TRBD1 or TRBD2 (5 bases each). Germline CDR1 reads SGHDT; CDR2 reads YYEEEE. V was pared by 3 bases and J by 0 bases, with 13 bases between. The CDR3 contains 17 residues. CDR3 DNA: TGTGCCAGCAGCTCCTATGGGGGTAGCTCTGGGGCCAACGTCCTGACTTTC. Protein sequence: CASSSYGGSSGANVLTF.

This sequence joins TRBV19 and TRBJ2-1; 7 bases fit TRBD1. Germline CDR1 and CDR2: LNHDA and SQIVND (reference sequence). V lost 5 bases to trimming and J lost 4 bases; unmatched junction nucleotides: 11. The CDR3 covers 16 residues. The DNA of the CDR3 is TGTGCCAGTAGTGCCAGCAGAGGGACAGTTTACAATGAGCAGTTCTTC. This sequence encodes CASSASRGTVYNEQFF.

J is TRBJ1-6 and V is TRBV11-3; D remains ambiguous. The germline V gene has CDR1 SGHNT and CDR2 YENEEA. The ends were cut back, 3 bases at V and 7 bases at J, with 7 bases in the middle. The CDR3 totals 13 residues. Written as DNA, the CDR3 is TGTGCCAGCAGCTTGCACGAAAATTCACCCCTCCACTTT. It codes for CASSLHENSPLHF.

This clone was found a few times. The genes are TRBV15 and TRBJ1-6; D ambiguous. The CDR3 loop spans 14 amino acids. Germline lookup yields CDR1 LNHNV and CDR2 YYDKDF (reference sequence). V gave up 0 bases and J gave up 7 bases, with 7 bases separating them. CDR3 nucleotide sequence: TGTGCCACCAGCAGAGACAGTTTCAATTCACCCCTCCACTTT. Translated, it gives CATSRDSFNSPLHF.

CDR3 in amino acids: CASSLSQETQYF. CDR3 DNA: TGTGCCAGCAGCTTAAGCCAAGAGACCCAGTACTTC. The chain recombines TRBV5-4 with TRBJ2-5; D not certain. This CDR3 has 12 amino acids. Germline values: CDR1 SGHNT, CDR2 YYREEE (reference sequence). Trimming stripped 2 bases from V and 1 base from J, with 3 bases between.

J is TRBJ1-2 and V is TRBV25-1; 7 bases line up with TRBD1. CDR1 MGHDK and CDR2 SYGVNS come from the germline V gene. The V and J ends lost 4 bases and 4 bases, in that order; junction bases with no gene match: 3. The CDR3 sequence is 13 residues long. The chain's CDR3 is CASSGGTAYGYTF. CDR3 sequence (DNA): TGTGCCAGCAGTGGCGGGACAGCCTATGGCTACACCTTC.

The gene calls are TRBV2 and TRBJ2-1; 8 nucleotides agree with TRBD2. The germline CDR1 and CDR2 sequences are SNHLY and FYNNEI. V dropped 4 bases and J dropped 0; count of bases not matched to a gene: 2. The CDR3 runs to 15 residues. In DNA form, the CDR3 reads TGTGCCAGCAGTGTGCTAGCGGGCTCCTACAATGAGCAGTTCTTC. Protein sequence: CASSVLAGSYNEQFF.

This chain joins TRBV28 and TRBJ1-2; D unclear. The CDR3 has 15 residues. Germline assignment: CDR1 MDHEN and CDR2 SYDVKM. V shed 7 bases and J shed 4 bases, with 19 bases lying between them. The DNA of the CDR3 is TGTGCCAGCATCGGATCCTTAAGGGCCGGCTATGGCTACACCTTC. It specifies CASIGSLRAGYGYTF.

V gene TRBV5-6 combines with J gene TRBJ1-4; 9 nucleotides match TRBD1. J was trimmed by 0 bases and V by 4 bases; bases with no gene match: 4. The CDR3 covers 16 residues. The germline CDR1 and CDR2 sequences are SGHDT and YYEEEE. The CDR3 region has the DNA TGTGCCAGCAGCCGTGGACAGGGGTCAACTAATGAAAAACTGTTTTTT. Amino acid sequence: CASSRGQGSTNEKLFF.

The CDR3 sequence is CASSTVPGYEQYF. Written as DNA, the CDR3 is TGTGCCAGCAGTACGGTCCCGGGGTACGAGCAGTACTTC. The chain carries TRBV27 and TRBJ2-7; perhaps TRBD2 as D (5 bases). Germline V gives CDR1 MNHEY, CDR2 SMNVEV (reference sequence). The ends were cut back, 5 bases at V and 4 bases at J, with 12 bases in the middle. This CDR3 has 13 amino acids.

The chain links TRBV4-2 to TRBJ1-5, with no clear D. V lost 0 bases and J 3 bases, leaving 9 bases between the germline ends. This CDR3 has 15 residues. Germline loops: CDR1 LGHNA, CDR2 YNFKEQ. Written as DNA, the CDR3 is TGTGCCAGCAGCCAAGAGGGGAAGGTCAATCAGCCCCAGCATTTT. Translated: CASSQEGKVNQPQHF.

The chain uses TRBV7-9 and TRBJ2-2; D call uncertain. Germline V gene sequence: CDR1 SEHNR, CDR2 FQNEAQ (reference sequence). This CDR3 spans 12 amino acids. Trimming removed 8 bases from V and 7 bases from J, with 11 bases in between. The CDR3 sequence is CASREFVGELFF. In nucleotides, the CDR3 is TGTGCCAGCCGTGAGTTTGTCGGGGAGCTGTTTTTT. The full variable domain, its missing parts supplied by reference TRBV7-9 and TRBJ2-2, is DTGVSQNPRHKITKRGQNVTFRCDPISEHNRLYWYRQTLGQGPEFLTYFQNEAQLEKSRLLSDRFSAERPKGSFSTLEIQRTEQGDSAMYLCASREFVGELFFGEGSRLTVL.

This clone appeared a few times. The rearrangement uses TRBV7-9 and TRBJ2-1; D perhaps matches TRBD2 (6 bases). This CDR3 has 16 amino acids. Germline V gene lookup returns CDR1 SEHNR and CDR2 FQNEAQ (reference sequence). The V end lost 3 bases, the J end lost 3 bases, and 15 bases lay between the germline ends. The CDR3 loop is CASSFTMAGSYNEQFF. CDR3 nucleotides: TGTGCCAGCAGCTTTACCATGGCGGGAAGCTACAATGAGCAGTTCTTC. The variable domain in full, with the rest retrieved from reference TRBV7-9 and TRBJ2-1, is DTGVSQNPRHKITKRGQNVTFRCDPISEHNRLYWYRQTLGQGPEFLTYFQNEAQLEKSRLLSDRFSAERPKGSFSTLEIQRTEQGDSAMYLCASSFTMAGSYNEQFFGPGTRLTVL.

This clone showed up just a few times. The gene calls are TRBV30 and TRBJ1-5; 8 bases fit TRBD1. The germline CDR1 and CDR2 sequences are GTSNPN and SVGIG (reference sequence). This CDR3 has 12 amino acids. Losses at the gene ends were 3 bases for V and 6 bases for J; bases not matched to a gene: 1. The CDR3 nucleotides read TGTGCCTGGAGCGACAGGGGTCAGCCCCAGCATTTT. It yields the protein CAWSDRGQPQHF.

The chain joins TRBV5-1 to TRBJ2-1; 14 nucleotides align to TRBD2. With 3 bases clipped from V and 0 bases from J, the junction kept 11 bases outside the gene matches. In germline, CDR1 is SGHRS, CDR2 YFSETQ. This CDR3 contains 20 residues. This CDR3 reads CASSSPSGLAGDLSYNEQFF. CDR3 sequence (DNA): TGCGCCAGCAGCTCCCCTTCGGGACTAGCGGGAGACCTCTCCTACAATGAGCAGTTCTTC.

The chain is built from TRBV7-9 and TRBJ1-2; 8 bases are a match to TRBD1. J gave up 2 bases and V 4 bases, and 6 bases lay outside the gene matches. The CDR3 has 15 amino acids. Germline CDR1 SEHNR, CDR2 FQNEAQ (reference sequence). The CDR3 reads CASSSLQGGNYGYTF. The CDR3 DNA sequence: TGTGCCAGCAGCTCGCTACAGGGGGGCAACTATGGCTACACCTTC.

The V gene is TRBV7-9, the J gene TRBJ2-4, with 8 bases identical to TRBD1. CDR3 length: 13 amino acids. Trimming removed 6 bases from V and 8 bases from J; junction bases left unmatched: 6. Germline V gene data show CDR1 as SEHNR and CDR2 as FQNEAQ (reference sequence). The CDR3 sequence: CASSEDRDDIQYF. In DNA form, the CDR3 reads TGTGCCAGCAGTGAGGACAGGGATGACATTCAGTACTTC.

J is TRBJ2-1 and V is TRBV30; TRBD2 is a possible D gene (5 bases). The length of the CDR3 is 16 residues. Between the trimmed V and J ends, which lost 4 bases and 1 base, there was a span of 17 bases. Germline V gives CDR1 GTSNPN, CDR2 SVGIG (reference sequence). CDR3 sequence: CAWTRLSSFSYNEQFF. CDR3 nucleotides: TGTGCCTGGACCCGACTAAGTTCTTTTTCCTACAATGAGCAGTTCTTC.

This clone occurred a few times. The V gene is TRBV19, the J gene TRBJ2-1, with TRBD2 matching 10 bases. There are 15 residues in the CDR3. Germline lookup yields CDR1 LNHDA and CDR2 SQIVND (reference sequence). The J segment lost 6 bases and the V segment lost 7 bases, leaving 9 bases of the junction unmatched. CDR3 region: CASTEVAGGSNEQFF. CDR3 sequence (DNA): TGTGCCAGTACCGAGGTAGCGGGAGGTTCCAATGAGCAGTTCTTC.